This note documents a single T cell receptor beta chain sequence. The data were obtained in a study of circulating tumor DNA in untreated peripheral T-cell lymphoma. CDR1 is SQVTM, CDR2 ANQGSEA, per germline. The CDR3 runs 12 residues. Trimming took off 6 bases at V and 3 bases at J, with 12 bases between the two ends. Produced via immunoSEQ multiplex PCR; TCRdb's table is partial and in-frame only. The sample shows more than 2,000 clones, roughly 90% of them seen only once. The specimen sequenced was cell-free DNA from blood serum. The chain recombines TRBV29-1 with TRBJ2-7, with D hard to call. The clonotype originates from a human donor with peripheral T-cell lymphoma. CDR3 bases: TGCAGCGTGACCGACTGGGGCTACGAGCAGTACTTC. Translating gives CSVTDWGYEQYF.